This T cell receptor (beta chain) came from a study of PD-1 blockade in classical Hodgkin lymphoma. Study findings and constraints: Possible causes of repertoire differences, disease activity or prior therapy, remain undefined.

TCRdb's copy holds only in-frame clones and misses some; the assay was immunoSEQ multiplex PCR. There are about 50,000 clones in the sample; about two thirds occur only once, and more than 13% lies in the top ten. Every patient was affected by relapse after autologous stem cell transplantation, while exposure to brentuximab vedotin was not uniform. The CDR3 runs to 14 residues. V dropped 3 bases and J dropped 3 bases, with 11 bases sitting between them. About this clone itself: Its antigen is unidentified.

The origin of this receptor is a human donor with classical Hodgkin lymphoma. Here the sequenced sample was peripheral blood mononuclear cells (PBMCs), taken before the second cycle of nivolumab. The V call is TRBV23-1, the J call TRBJ1-1; tentatively, D is TRBD1 (6 bases). TRBV23-1 is reported as an ORF; its role is uncertain. The CDR3 protein is CASSQPQGYTEAFF. CDR3 nucleotide sequence: TGCGCCAGCAGTCAGCCACAGGGTTACACTGAAGCTTTCTTT.